This entry concerns a single T cell receptor beta chain. What it binds is not known. Since a much larger clone is just one base distant, this may be a read error. This sample is part of a study of T-cell reconstitution after alpha-beta-depleted transplantation in children. Unique molecular identifiers were incorporated when the TCRbeta library was constructed. Via MiXCR, TCRdb re-called the PCR reads, giving one row per CDR3 protein. Among tens of thousands of distinct CDR3 sequences, approximately 6.1% were seen once, and the ten largest hold 30% to 35%. Points from the study as a whole: In some patients, recipient T cells and intrathymic progenitors surviving conditioning explained high day-60 diversity. T-cell counts and diversity were attributed mostly to newly produced T cells one year after transplant. About two months after transplant, alpha-beta T cells reportedly came from several hundred expanded graft clones.

Trimming shortened V by 5 bases and J by 2 bases, and 16 bases separated the two germline ends. There are 15 residues in the CDR3. Looked up from germline, CDR1 is MGHDK and CDR2 is SYGVNS. The clonotype originates from a female patient aged 2 to 10 who had a stem cell transplant for aplastic anemia, so the T cells may come from the graft donor. This specimen consisted of PBMCs, mostly from graft donor cells, obtained 60 days after TCRalphabeta/CD19-depleted stem cell transplant. The chain joins TRBV25-1 to TRBJ2-7; D not resolved. The CDR3 DNA is TGTGCCAGCAGTATCACGCGCCTTAGCCCCTACGAGCAGTACTTC. This gives the protein CASSITRLSPYEQYF.